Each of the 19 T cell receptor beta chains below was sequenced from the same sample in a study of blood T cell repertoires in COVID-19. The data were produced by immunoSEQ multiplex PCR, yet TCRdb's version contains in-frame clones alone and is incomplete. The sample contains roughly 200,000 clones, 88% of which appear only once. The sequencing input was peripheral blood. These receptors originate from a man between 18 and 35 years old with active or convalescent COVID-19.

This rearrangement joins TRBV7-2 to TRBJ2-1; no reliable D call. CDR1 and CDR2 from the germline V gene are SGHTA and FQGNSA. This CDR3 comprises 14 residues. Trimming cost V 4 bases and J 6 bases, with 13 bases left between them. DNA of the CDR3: TGTGCCAGCAGCTCTAGGATGATAGGCAATGAGCAGTTCTTC. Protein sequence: CASSSRMIGNEQFF.

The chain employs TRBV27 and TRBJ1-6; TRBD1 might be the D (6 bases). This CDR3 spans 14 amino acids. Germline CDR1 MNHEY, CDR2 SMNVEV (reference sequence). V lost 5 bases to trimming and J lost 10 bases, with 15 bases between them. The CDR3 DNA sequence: TGTGCCAGCAGTCAGCGGGGGGCAGGGTCACCCCTCCACTTT. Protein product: CASSQRGAGSPLHF.

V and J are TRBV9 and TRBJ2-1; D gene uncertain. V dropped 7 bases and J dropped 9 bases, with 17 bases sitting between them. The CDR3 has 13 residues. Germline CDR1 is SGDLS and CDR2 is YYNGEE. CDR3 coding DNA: TGTGCCAGCTCGCAATCCGCAGGTGTTGAGCAGTTCTTC. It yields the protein CASSQSAGVEQFF.

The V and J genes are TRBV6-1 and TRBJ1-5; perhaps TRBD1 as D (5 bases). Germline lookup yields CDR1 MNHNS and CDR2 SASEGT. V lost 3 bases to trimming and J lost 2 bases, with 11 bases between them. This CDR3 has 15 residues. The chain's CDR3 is CASSEGRGGNQPQHF. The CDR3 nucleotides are TGTGCCAGCAGTGAGGGGCGAGGAGGCAATCAGCCCCAGCATTTT.

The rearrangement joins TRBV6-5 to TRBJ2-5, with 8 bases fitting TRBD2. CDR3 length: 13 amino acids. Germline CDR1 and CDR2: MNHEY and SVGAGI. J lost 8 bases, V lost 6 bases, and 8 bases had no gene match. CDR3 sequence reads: CASRSAGAVTQYF. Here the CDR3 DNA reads TGTGCCAGCAGGTCAGCGGGAGCTGTAACCCAGTACTTC.

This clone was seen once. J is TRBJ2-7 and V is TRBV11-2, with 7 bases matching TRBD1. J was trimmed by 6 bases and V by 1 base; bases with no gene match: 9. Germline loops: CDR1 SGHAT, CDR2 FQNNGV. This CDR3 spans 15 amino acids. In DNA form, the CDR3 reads TGTGCCAGCAGCTTAGTAGTGACAGGGACGAGCGAGCAGTACTTC. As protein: CASSLVVTGTSEQYF.

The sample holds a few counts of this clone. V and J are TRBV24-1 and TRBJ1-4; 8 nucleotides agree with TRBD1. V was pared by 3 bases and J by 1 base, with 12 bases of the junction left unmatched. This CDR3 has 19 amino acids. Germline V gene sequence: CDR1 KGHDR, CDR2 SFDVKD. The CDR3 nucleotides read TGTGCCACCAGTGATCGACGAGTTTCAGGACAGGGAACTAATGAAAAACTGTTTTTT. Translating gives CATSDRRVSGQGTNEKLFF.

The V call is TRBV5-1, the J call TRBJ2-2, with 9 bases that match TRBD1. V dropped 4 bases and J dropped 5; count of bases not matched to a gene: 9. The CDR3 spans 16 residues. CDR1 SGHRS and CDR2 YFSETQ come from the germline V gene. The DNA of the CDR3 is TGCGCCAGCAGCCCCGGGACAGGGTCTCTGACCGGGGAGCTGTTTTTT. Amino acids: CASSPGTGSLTGELFF.

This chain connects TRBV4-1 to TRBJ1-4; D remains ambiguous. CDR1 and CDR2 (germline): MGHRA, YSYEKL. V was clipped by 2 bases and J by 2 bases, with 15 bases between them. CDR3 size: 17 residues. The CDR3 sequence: CASSQYVEVRTNEKLFF. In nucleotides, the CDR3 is TGCGCCAGCAGCCAATATGTAGAAGTCAGGACTAATGAAAAACTGTTTTTT.

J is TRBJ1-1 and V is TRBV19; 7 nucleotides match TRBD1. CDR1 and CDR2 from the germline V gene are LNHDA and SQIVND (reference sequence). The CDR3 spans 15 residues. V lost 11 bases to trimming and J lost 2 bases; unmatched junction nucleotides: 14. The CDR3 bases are TGTGCCTGTATGGACAGGAGTATCATTAACACTGAAGCTTTCTTT. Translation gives CACMDRSIINTEAFF.

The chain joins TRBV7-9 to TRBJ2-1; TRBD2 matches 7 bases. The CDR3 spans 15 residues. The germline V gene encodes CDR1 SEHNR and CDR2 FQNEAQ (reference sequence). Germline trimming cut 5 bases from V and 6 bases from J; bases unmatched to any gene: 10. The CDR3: CASSRSSGTGNEQFF. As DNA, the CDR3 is TGTGCCAGCAGCAGATCTAGCGGTACGGGCAATGAGCAGTTCTTC.

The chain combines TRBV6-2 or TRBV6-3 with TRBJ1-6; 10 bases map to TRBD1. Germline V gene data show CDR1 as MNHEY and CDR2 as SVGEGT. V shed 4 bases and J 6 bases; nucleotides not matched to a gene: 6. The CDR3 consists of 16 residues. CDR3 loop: CASSSPGQGINSPLHF. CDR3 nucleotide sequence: TGTGCCAGCAGTTCCCCGGGACAGGGGATTAATTCACCCCTCCACTTT.

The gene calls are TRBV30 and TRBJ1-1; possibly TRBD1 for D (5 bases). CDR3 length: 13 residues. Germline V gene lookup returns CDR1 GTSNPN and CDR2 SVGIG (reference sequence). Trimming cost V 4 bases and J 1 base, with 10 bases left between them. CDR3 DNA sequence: TGTGCCTGGACGCGGCAGGGGAACACTGAAGCTTTCTTT. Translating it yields CAWTRQGNTEAFF.

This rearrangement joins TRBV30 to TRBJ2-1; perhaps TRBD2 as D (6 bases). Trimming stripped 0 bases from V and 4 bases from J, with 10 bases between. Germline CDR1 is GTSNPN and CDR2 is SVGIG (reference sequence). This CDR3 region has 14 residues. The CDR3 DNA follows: TGTGCCTGGAGTGTAAGGCGGGATTACAATGAGCAGTTCTTC. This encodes CAWSVRRDYNEQFF.

The CDR3 spells CASSQGNRANQPQHF. The CDR3 DNA sequence: TGTGCCAGCAGCCAAGGGAACAGGGCCAATCAGCCCCAGCATTTT. This sequence joins TRBV3-1 (or the pseudogene TRBV3-2) and TRBJ1-5; TRBD1 might be the D (6 bases). The CDR3 contains 15 residues. CDR1 LGHDT and CDR2 YNNKEL come from the germline V gene (reference sequence). V was clipped by 1 base and J by 3 bases, with 10 bases between them.

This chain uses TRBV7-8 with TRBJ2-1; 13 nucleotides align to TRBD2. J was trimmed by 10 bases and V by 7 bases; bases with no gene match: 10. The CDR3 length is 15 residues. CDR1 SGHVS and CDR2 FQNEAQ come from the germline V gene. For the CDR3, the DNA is TGTGCCAGCAAGCTAGGACTAGCGGGAGTAGGGGAGCAGTTCTTC. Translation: CASKLGLAGVGEQFF. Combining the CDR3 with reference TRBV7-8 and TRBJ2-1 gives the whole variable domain GAGVSQSPRYKVAKRGQDVALRCDPISGHVSLFWYQQALGQGPEFLTYFQNEAQLDKSGLPSDRFFAERPEGSVSTLKIQRTQQEDSAVYLCASKLGLAGVGEQFFGPGTRLTVL.

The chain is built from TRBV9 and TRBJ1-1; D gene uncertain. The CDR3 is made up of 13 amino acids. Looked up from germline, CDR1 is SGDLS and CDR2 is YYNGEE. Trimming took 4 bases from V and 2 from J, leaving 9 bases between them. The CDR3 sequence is CASSPRVNTEAFF. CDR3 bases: TGTGCCAGCAGCCCCCGGGTAAACACTGAAGCTTTCTTT.

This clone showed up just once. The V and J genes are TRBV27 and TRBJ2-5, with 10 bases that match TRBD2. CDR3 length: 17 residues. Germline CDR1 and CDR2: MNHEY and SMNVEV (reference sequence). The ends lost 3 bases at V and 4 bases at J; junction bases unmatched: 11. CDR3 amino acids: CASSLWRGSGGIETQYF. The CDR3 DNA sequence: TGTGCCAGCAGTTTGTGGAGAGGTAGCGGGGGGATAGAGACCCAGTACTTC.

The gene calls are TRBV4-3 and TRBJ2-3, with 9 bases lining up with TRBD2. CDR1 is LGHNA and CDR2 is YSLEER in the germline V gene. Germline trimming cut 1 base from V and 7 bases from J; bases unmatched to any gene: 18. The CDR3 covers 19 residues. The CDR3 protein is CASSQGAQVAGGSLNTQYF. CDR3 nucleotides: TGCGCCAGCAGCCAAGGGGCCCAGGTCGCGGGAGGGAGCCTAAATACGCAGTATTTT.